The text below deals with one T cell receptor (beta chain). Sequencing ends 3 residues short of the CDR3 end; the germline J gene provides the rest. Trimming at V came to 1 base and at J to 3 bases, leaving 0 bases not matched to a gene. The germline V gene has CDR1 GTSNPN and CDR2 SVGIG (reference sequence). The CDR3 is 14 amino acids. The method was immunoSEQ multiplex PCR; TCRdb's version includes in-frame clones alone and lacks a portion of them. Seen in this sample are around 23,000 clones; the ten most common clones hold around 24%. This entry belongs to a study of T cells in women clearing cervical HPV infection. Study overall: Cases: HPV16-related CIN3 or worse on histology, 2 invasive cancers. Controls gave blood once infection was undetectable; cases at lesion identification. Controls' single incident HPV16 infection cleared within 12 months without precancer.

MY09/MY11 PCR detected cervical HPV DNA; dot-blot assigned genotypes. Specimen: blood buffy coat. The V gene is TRBV30, the J gene TRBJ2-4, with TRBD1 matching 10 bases. The clonotype comes from a woman between 18 and 70 years old with a cervical HPV16 infection that either progressed to CIN3+ or cleared (not recorded which). This chain's CDR3 is CAWSGTGGKNIQYF. Incomplete CDR3 DNA: TGTGCCTGGAGTGGGACAGGGGGCAAAAACATT.